Following are 7 T cell receptor beta chains from one sample sequenced in a study of beta chain features in type 1 diabetes. Every isolated RNA sample was fully reverse transcribed, so sequencing captured expressed TCRB transcripts. The table came from immunoSEQ multiplex PCR; TCRdb's copy has only in-frame clones and leaves some out. The profile covers 640,000 or so clones, with about 14% appearing a single time and roughly 0.04% taken by the ten largest. The antigens these receptors bind are not known. Broader study findings: Patients with Type 1 diabetes showed moderately but significantly shorter TCRB CDR3s in all four CD4+ subsets.

The sequenced sample consisted of naive CD4+ T cells from blood. All receptors come from a man aged 18 to 35 with type 1 diabetes.

The chain employs TRBV9 and TRBJ2-7, with 7 positions matching TRBD1. V was clipped by 2 bases and J by 7 bases; unmatched bases: 9. This CDR3 comprises 14 residues. Germline V gene lookup returns CDR1 SGDLS and CDR2 YYNGEE. Here the CDR3 reads CASSVSTRQGEQYF. In DNA, the CDR3 is TGTGCCAGCAGCGTCTCGACACGACAGGGTGAGCAGTACTTC. The full variable domain, rest sourced from reference TRBV9 and TRBJ2-7, is DSGVTQTPKHLITATGQRVTLRCSPRSGDLSVYWYQQSLDQGLQFLIQYYNGEERAKGNILERFSAQQFPDLHSELNLSSLELGDSALYFCASSVSTRQGEQYFGPGTRLTVT.

This clone showed up just a few times. The V and J genes are TRBV25-1 and TRBJ2-5; D might be TRBD2 (5 bases). Trimming cost V 1 base and J 2 bases, with 14 bases left between them. The CDR3 consists of 16 residues. Germline V gives CDR1 MGHDK, CDR2 SYGVNS. The CDR3 loop is CASSEFRGLGQETQYF. CDR3 sequence (DNA): TGTGCCAGCAGTGAATTTAGAGGGTTAGGGCAAGAGACCCAGTACTTC. Drawing the rest from reference TRBV25-1 and TRBJ2-5, the complete variable domain is EADIYQTPRYLVIGTGKKITLECSQTMGHDKMYWYQQDPGMELHLIHYSYGVNSTEKGDLSSESTVSRIRTEHFPLTLESARPSHTSQYLCASSEFRGLGQETQYFGPGTRLLVL.

The rearrangement joins TRBV30 to TRBJ2-1; TRBD2 matches at 14 bases. V gave up 2 bases and J gave up 6 bases; unmatched junction bases: 3. There are 15 residues in the CDR3. CDR1 is GTSNPN and CDR2 is SVGIG in the germline V gene (reference sequence). Here the CDR3 DNA reads TGTGCCTGGAGTTTAGGGACTAGCGGGGGCAATGAGCAGTTCTTC. Protein sequence: CAWSLGTSGGNEQFF.

The chain joins TRBV15 to TRBJ2-5; 10 bases map to TRBD1. Trimming cost V 4 bases and J 3 bases; bases outside gene matches: 5. Germline V CDR1 and CDR2: LNHNV, YYDKDF (reference sequence). The CDR3 has 15 amino acids. In nucleotides, the CDR3 is TGTGCCACCAGCAACCCGGGACAGGGGAAAGAGACCCAGTACTTC. This encodes CATSNPGQGKETQYF.

This sequence joins TRBV6-5 and TRBJ1-1; 8 nucleotides agree with TRBD1. The CDR3 runs 14 residues. The J segment lost 4 bases and the V segment lost 4 bases, leaving 5 bases of the junction unmatched. The germline V gene has CDR1 MNHEY and CDR2 SVGAGI. The chain's CDR3 is CASSSRTGTTEAFF. The CDR3 DNA follows: TGTGCCAGCAGTTCTCGGACAGGGACCACTGAAGCTTTCTTT.

This clone turned up a few times. The genes are TRBV9 and TRBJ1-2; D might be TRBD1 (5 bases). Germline-derived CDR1 and CDR2 are SGDLS and YYNGEE. The CDR3 has 11 residues. V gave up 8 bases and J gave up 4 bases, with 9 bases separating them. The CDR3 DNA reads as TGTGCCAGTTCGGGACTCTATGGCTACACCTTC. Translation gives CASSGLYGYTF.

This clone was counted between two and nine times. V usage is TRBV30 and J usage is TRBJ1-5; the D gene is possibly TRBD1 (5 bases). The germline V gene encodes CDR1 GTSNPN and CDR2 SVGIG (reference sequence). The CDR3 has 15 amino acids. Trimming took 3 bases from V and 2 from J, leaving 14 bases between them. As DNA, the CDR3 is TGTGCCTGGAGCCTACCCCCGGGGGGCAATCAGCCCCAGCATTTT. It codes for CAWSLPPGGNQPQHF.